These T cell receptor beta chains were read from a single sample in a study of identical twins. One entry per CDR3 protein, called by TCRdb with MiXCR from the 5' RACE reads. The sample contains about 890,000 distinct CDR3 sequences, about 12% of which appear only once. This sample was also put to use in a study of yellow fever vaccine responses in identical twins.

Sequencing input: PBMCs. Receptors originate from a woman aged 18 to 35 in good health. Each CDR3 is given without its conserved first and last residue. The order of the fields is CDR3 length, V gene, J gene, CDR3 protein.

length: 14; V: TRBV2; J: TRBJ1-5; CDR3: ASGGVGGFGNQPQH
length: 11; V: TRBV29-1; J: TRBJ2-1; CDR3: SVVRLAYTEQF
length: 11; V: TRBV12-3/TRBV12-4; J: TRBJ2-7; CDR3: ASSLTGTYEQY
length: 13; V: TRBV10-3; J: TRBJ2-1; CDR3: AISAGTSVYNEQF
length: 10; V: TRBV28; J: TRBJ1-5; CDR3: ASTGGRQPQH
length: 12; V: TRBV27; J: TRBJ2-5; CDR3: ASSSRPRGETQY
length: 14; V: TRBV28; J: TRBJ2-1; CDR3: ASSLGRTGNYNEQF
length: 14; V: TRBV11-1; J: TRBJ2-1; CDR3: ASSLEISGGINEQF
length: 9; V: TRBV3-1; J: TRBJ1-3; CDR3: ASSQRDTLY
length: 11; V: TRBV20-1; J: TRBJ1-2; CDR3: SADRGLGYGYT
length: 15; V: TRBV24-1; J: TRBJ2-2; CDR3: ATSDPKLAGGPGELF
length: 15; V: TRBV7-9; J: TRBJ2-4; CDR3: ASSQVGQGSRKNIQY
length: 11; V: TRBV4-2; J: TRBJ2-5; CDR3: ASSQEPQETQY
length: 10; V: TRBV29-1; J: TRBJ2-7; CDR3: SVVPSSYEQY
length: 12; V: TRBV7-2; J: TRBJ2-1; CDR3: ASNPGQGWGEQF
length: 11; V: TRBV6-1; J: TRBJ2-7; CDR3: ASRERISYEQY
length: 12; V: TRBV20-1; J: TRBJ2-1; CDR3: SASAGMPYNEQF
length: 14; V: TRBV24-1; J: TRBJ2-1; CDR3: ATSDLLAGGGNEQF
length: 12; V: TRBV28; J: TRBJ2-7; CDR3: ASSLGGGVYEQY
length: 14; V: TRBV4-2; J: TRBJ2-5; CDR3: ASSPRPETPQETQY
length: 13; V: TRBV5-5; J: TRBJ2-7; CDR3: ASSPDRQFRYEQY
length: 14; V: TRBV15; J: TRBJ2-5; CDR3: ATSGYETSGEETQY
length: 11; V: TRBV28; J: TRBJ1-1; CDR3: ASSSLGPHEAF
length: 16; V: TRBV4-2; J: TRBJ1-4; CDR3: ASSQTGTGDSSNEKLF
length: 9; V: TRBV29-1; J: TRBJ1-2; CDR3: GQEDDHGYT
length: 12; V: TRBV20-1; J: TRBJ2-7; CDR3: SARLAGPYYEQY
length: 14; V: TRBV9; J: TRBJ2-1; CDR3: ASSVDPTPGPNEQF
length: 11; V: TRBV10-3; J: TRBJ1-3; CDR3: AISPGSGNTIY
length: 15; V: TRBV10-3; J: TRBJ1-4; CDR3: AISETPDGPLNEKLF
length: 13; V: TRBV6-2/TRBV6-3; J: TRBJ2-3; CDR3: ASSYVVRGTDTQY
length: 12; V: TRBV12-5; J: TRBJ2-2; CDR3: ASALSGNTGELF
length: 15; V: TRBV7-8; J: TRBJ2-4; CDR3: ASSLSWERTGKNIQY
length: 14; V: TRBV7-2; J: TRBJ2-1; CDR3: ASSSPGTSGSDEQF
length: 11; V: TRBV29-1; J: TRBJ2-3; CDR3: SVGGGITDTQY
length: 14; V: TRBV7-2; J: TRBJ2-2; CDR3: ASSLGTSGGPGELF
length: 16; V: TRBV9; J: TRBJ2-6; CDR3: ASSSRDLDRPGANVLT
length: 14; V: TRBV12-3/TRBV12-4; J: TRBJ2-2; CDR3: ASSWGAGGDTGELF
length: 9; V: TRBV3-1; J: TRBJ1-1; CDR3: ASSQDAEAF
length: 10; V: TRBV25-1; J: TRBJ1-6; CDR3: ASSEFNSPLH
length: 11; V: TRBV4-1; J: TRBJ2-3; CDR3: ASSQDPGDTQY
length: 13; V: TRBV12-3/TRBV12-4; J: TRBJ1-1; CDR3: ASSPPGTGGIVAF
length: 11; V: TRBV12-5; J: TRBJ1-1; CDR3: ASGSGWSTEAF
length: 12; V: TRBV3-1; J: TRBJ2-7; CDR3: ASSQAKGHYEQY
length: 12; V: TRBV5-1; J: TRBJ2-7; CDR3: ASSSTGTLYEQY
length: 12; V: TRBV12-3/TRBV12-4; J: TRBJ2-3; CDR3: ASSLGVWSDTQY
length: 14; V: TRBV20-1; J: TRBJ2-1; CDR3: SATDRGFGSYNEQF
length: 11; V: TRBV19; J: TRBJ1-6; CDR3: ASSIGNNSPLH
length: 9; V: TRBV20-1; J: TRBJ1-1; CDR3: SARLSREAF
length: 9; V: TRBV20-1; J: TRBJ2-1; CDR3: SAPRYNEQF
length: 11; V: TRBV15; J: TRBJ2-2; CDR3: AAASGRARELF
length: 10; V: TRBV29-1; J: TRBJ2-3; CDR3: SVIAGTDTQY
length: 11; V: TRBV5-1; J: TRBJ2-2; CDR3: ASSLEPTGELF
length: 12; V: TRBV29-1; J: TRBJ2-3; CDR3: SVDPTGRTDTQY
length: 14; V: TRBV20-1; J: TRBJ2-3; CDR3: SATGTSGLSTDTQY
length: 14; V: TRBV2; J: TRBJ2-1; CDR3: ASSGAGQGLNNEQF
length: 12; V: TRBV10-3; J: TRBJ1-1; CDR3: AISEPEAGTEAF
length: 11; V: TRBV7-9; J: TRBJ2-5; CDR3: ASSHTTKETQY
length: 16; V: TRBV11-2; J: TRBJ2-5; CDR3: ASSRGGLAGVIQETQY